Sequencing of this T cell receptor beta chain was carried out in a study of identifying expanded T cells in peripheral blood. Study-level results: Approximately two-week clone count variance significantly increased as total template count grew. Technical replicates showed roughly 1.2 changed clones; roughly two weeks roughly 18; four weeks 19.

Using immunoSEQ multiplex PCR, the repertoire was profiled, and TCRdb retains in-frame clones only, with some absent. Of 120,000 or so clones in the sample, approximately 84% were seen once. No infections or other immune events were documented during collection. Remarks on this clone: Its antigen is undetermined.

The V end lost 4 bases, the J end lost 2 bases, and 15 bases lay between the germline ends. The CDR3 is 15 residues long. The germline V gene encodes CDR1 SGHNT and CDR2 YYREEE (reference sequence). Material: blood. The receptor was derived from a person between 18 and 75 years old in good health. The rearrangement joins TRBV5-4 to TRBJ1-2, with D maybe TRBD1 (5 bases). CDR3 sequence reads: CASSPAGLPNYGYTF. The CDR3 nucleotides read TGTGCCAGCAGCCCGGCGGGACTTCCGAACTATGGCTACACCTTC.